This T cell receptor (beta chain) stems from a study of CD8 T cells in ankylosing spondylitis (TCRdb year 2017). For the wider study: The study set out to find disease-linked TCR variants by profiling T cell receptor beta repertoires in ankylosing spondylitis patients and healthy donors. Peripheral blood samples were taken, and synovial fluid was additionally collected from ankylosing spondylitis patients. The full study cohort comprised 25 ankylosing spondylitis patients and over a hundred healthy donors. The study at large found these results: Some TCR beta motif variants had previously been reported in synovial fluid and blood of reactive arthritis patients, which suggested common disease-initiation mechanisms. According to the report, matched synovial fluid samples from ankylosing spondylitis patients were significantly enriched for the disease-linked clones. The disease-linked clones showed a CD8+ phenotype and occurred at relatively low frequencies in peripheral blood. Blood from ankylosing spondylitis patients appeared to be characterized by a TCR beta motif composed of several highly homologous amino acid variants.

Its CDR3 holds 14 amino acids, cysteine through phenylalanine. Only the CDR3 DNA is retained, 42 bases long and in frame from the first base. From the germline V gene (reference sequence), CDR1 is SSHAT and CDR2 is FNYEAQ. The sequencing machine was an Illumina HiSeq 2500. Quantitative 5'-RACE with molecular barcodes was used to prepare TCR beta libraries. The source study handled its data this way. A new computational method based on a probabilistic model of VDJ rearrangement was used to identify disease-linked TCR variants. TCRdb trimmed public reads at Q25 via fastp, called clones via MiXCR and kept in-frame beta chains. Rows matching on CDR3 protein sequence are summarized as one entry with the most common DNA and genes. TCRdb's processing, not the study's, gives the V and J calls here. For this sample there are some 240,000 distinct CDR3 sequences; around 7.8% appear just once. Under 7.5% of the sample is taken by the ten largest.

This clonotype was picked up many times. The target of this receptor is not known. At one end the junction does not follow the germline gene, possibly because of a read error. Here the chain combines TRBV7-7 and TRBJ2-5; 12 central nucleotides agree with TRBD2. Sequenced input: blood, either unsorted or a sorted T cell fraction (not recorded which). The TCR originated in a male donor with ankylosing spondylitis or in good health (not recorded which). For the CDR3, the sequence is CASSQTSGSDTQYF. In nucleotide form, the sequence is TGTGCTAGCAGCCAGACTAGCGGGAGTGACACCCAGTACTTC. The entire variable domain, with the stretches around the CDR3 drawn from the reference TRBV7-7 and TRBJ2-5 proteins, is GAGVSQSPRYKVTKRGQDVTLRCDPISSHATLYWYQQALGQGPEFLTYFNYEAQPDKSGLPSDRFSAERPEGSISTLTIQRTEQRDSAMYRCASSQTSGSDTQYFGPGTRLLVL.